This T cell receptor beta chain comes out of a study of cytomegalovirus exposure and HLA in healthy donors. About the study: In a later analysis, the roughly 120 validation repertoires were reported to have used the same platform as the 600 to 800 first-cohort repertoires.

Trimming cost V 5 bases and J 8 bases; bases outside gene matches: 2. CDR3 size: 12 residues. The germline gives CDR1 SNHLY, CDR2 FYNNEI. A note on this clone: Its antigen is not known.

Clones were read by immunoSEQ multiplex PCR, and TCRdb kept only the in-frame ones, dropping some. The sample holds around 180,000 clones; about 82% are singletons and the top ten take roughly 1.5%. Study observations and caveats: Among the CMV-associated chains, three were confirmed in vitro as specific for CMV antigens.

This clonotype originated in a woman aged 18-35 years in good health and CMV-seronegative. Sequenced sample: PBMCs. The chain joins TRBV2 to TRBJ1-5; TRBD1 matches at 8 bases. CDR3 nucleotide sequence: TGTGCCAGCAGTCCACAGGGGGAGCCCCAGCATTTT. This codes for CASSPQGEPQHF.